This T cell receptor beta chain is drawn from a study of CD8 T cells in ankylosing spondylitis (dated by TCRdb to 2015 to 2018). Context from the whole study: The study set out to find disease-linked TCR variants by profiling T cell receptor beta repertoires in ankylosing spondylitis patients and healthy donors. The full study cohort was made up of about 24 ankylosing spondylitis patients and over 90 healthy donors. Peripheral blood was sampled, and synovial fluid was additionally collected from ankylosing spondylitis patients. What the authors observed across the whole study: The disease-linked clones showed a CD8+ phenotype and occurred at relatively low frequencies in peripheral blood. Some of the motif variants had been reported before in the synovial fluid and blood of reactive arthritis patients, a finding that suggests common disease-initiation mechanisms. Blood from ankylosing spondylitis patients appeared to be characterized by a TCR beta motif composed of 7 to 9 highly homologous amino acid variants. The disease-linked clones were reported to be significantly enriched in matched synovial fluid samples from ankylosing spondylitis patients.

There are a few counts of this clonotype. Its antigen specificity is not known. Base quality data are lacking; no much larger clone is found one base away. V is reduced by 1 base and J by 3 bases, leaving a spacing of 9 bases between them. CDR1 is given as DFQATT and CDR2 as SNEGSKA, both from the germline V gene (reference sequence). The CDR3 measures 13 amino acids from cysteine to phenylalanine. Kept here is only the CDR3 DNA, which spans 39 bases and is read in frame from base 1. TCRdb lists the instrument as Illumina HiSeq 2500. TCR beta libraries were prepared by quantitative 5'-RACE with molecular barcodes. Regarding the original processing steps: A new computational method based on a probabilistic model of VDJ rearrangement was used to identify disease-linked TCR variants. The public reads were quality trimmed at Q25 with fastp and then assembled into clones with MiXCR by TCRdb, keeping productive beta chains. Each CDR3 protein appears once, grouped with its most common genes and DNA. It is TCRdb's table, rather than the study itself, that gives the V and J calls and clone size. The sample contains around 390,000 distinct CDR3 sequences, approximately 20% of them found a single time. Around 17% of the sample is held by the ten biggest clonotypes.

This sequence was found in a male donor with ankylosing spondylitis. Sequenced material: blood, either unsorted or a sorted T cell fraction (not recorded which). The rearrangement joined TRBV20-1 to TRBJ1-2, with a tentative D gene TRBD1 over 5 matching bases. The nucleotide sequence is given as TGCAGTGCTAGAGTTGGGACCGACTATGGCTACACCTTC. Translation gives CSARVGTDYGYTF.